Listed below are T cell receptor beta chains from one sample, sequenced in a study of CD8+CD57+ T cells in acquired aplastic anemia. TCRdb independently ran MiXCR on the reads; one entry per CDR3 protein. The sample consists of about 180,000 distinct CDR3 sequences, around 63% of them appearing once. The specimen sequenced was sorted CD4+, CD8+, or CD8+CD57+ T cells (not recorded which) from PBMCs. These receptors were obtained from a human donor with aplastic anemia. The conserved cysteine and the conserved F or W are not part of the CDR3 here. A D gene is named only where the DNA matches it firmly.

d_call v_call cdr3_length cdr3_aa
TRBD2 TRBV19 15 ASSRTSVKSPYNEQF
- TRBV10-2 10 ASSGYTGELF
TRBD1 TRBV12-3/TRBV12-4 14 ASSRPGQGANQPQH
TRBD2 TRBV2 13 ASSNEREGLYEQY
- TRBV2 13 ASSVRDSSGNTIY
TRBD1 TRBV24-1 15 ATSDSTGGLSTGTQY
- TRBV6-1 13 ASSELPFGNTEAF
- TRBV7-9 10 ASSLNRGHQY
TRBD1 TRBV6-2/TRBV6-3 13 ASSDSRQGAQGYT
TRBD2 TRBV15 14 ATSGGSGGATGTQY
- TRBV15 12 ATSSGGVNEKLF
TRBD2 TRBV10-3 15 ASSYGRVAGGSYEQY
TRBD1 TRBV2 12 ASRLGTGYDEQY
TRBD2 TRBV7-6 13 ASSPPGLGGETQY
- TRBV7-8 13 ASSLERDGNQPQH
- TRBV4-1 13 ASSQVGRDQDEQY
- TRBV2 13 ASSEGWKGAGEQY
- TRBV11-2 12 ASSFTGSNQPQH
TRBD2 TRBV20-1 14 SARGGEDVSLFEQY
- TRBV5-6 12 ASSLSGVGETQY
- TRBV20-1 10 SARDDRNTIY
- TRBV5-1 13 ASSETGRGTDTQY
- TRBV11-2 12 ASSLSTGPNTIY
- TRBV25-1 10 ASSEQTYEQY
- TRBV10-3 12 AISGVEGSDTQY
TRBD1 TRBV29-1 14 SVEVGAGGVTDTQY
TRBD2 TRBV20-1 11 SAVGGKPYEQY
- TRBV19 13 ASSPDHSRDTEAF
- TRBV7-8 12 ASSLEWGSETQY
TRBD2 TRBV29-1 16 SAPGTSGRPGSTDTQY
TRBD1 TRBV7-8 13 ASSLIDREGEKLF
- TRBV7-7 13 ASSPLRDGTYEQY
- TRBV20-1 10 SAAGLNEKLF
- TRBV6-4 12 ASSDGRDNTEAF
TRBD2 TRBV10-1 12 ASSRGSPRLELF
- TRBV7-2 11 ASSRTGLNTQY
- TRBV7-6 15 ASSAGTGGAGANVLT
- TRBV2 10 ASSEAGSWQY
TRBD2 TRBV10-3 14 ATRTSGSRTYNEQF
- TRBV4-1 13 ASSQDNLRGYEQY
TRBD2 TRBV4-3 14 ASSQVSGGAGYEQY
TRBD2 TRBV20-1 12 SPRTGGAIDTQY